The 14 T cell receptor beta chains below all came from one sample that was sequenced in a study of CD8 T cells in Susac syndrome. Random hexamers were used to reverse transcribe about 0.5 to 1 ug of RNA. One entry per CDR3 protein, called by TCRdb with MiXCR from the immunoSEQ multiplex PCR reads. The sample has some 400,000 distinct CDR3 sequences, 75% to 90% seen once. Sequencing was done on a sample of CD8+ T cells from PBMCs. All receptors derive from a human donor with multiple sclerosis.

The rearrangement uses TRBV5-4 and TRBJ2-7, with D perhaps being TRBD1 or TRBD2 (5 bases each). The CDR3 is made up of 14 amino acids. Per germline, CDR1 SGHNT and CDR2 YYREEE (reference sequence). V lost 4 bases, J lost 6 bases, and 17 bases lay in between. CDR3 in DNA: TGTGCCAGCAGCCCCGGGGCAGGGTACGGCGAGCAGTACTTC. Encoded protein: CASSPGAGYGEQYF.

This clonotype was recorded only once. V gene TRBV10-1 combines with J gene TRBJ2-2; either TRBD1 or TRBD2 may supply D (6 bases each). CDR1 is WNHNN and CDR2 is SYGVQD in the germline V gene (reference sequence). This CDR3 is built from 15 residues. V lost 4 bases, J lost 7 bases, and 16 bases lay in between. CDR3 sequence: CASSAIQGLNGELFF. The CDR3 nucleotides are TGCGCCAGCAGTGCGATACAGGGACTGAACGGGGAGCTGTTTTTT.

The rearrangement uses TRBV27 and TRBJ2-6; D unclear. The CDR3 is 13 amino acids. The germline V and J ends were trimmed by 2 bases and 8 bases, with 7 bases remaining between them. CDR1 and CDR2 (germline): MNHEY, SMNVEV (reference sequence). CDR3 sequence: CASSLRGPNVLTF. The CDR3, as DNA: TGTGCCAGCAGTTTAAGAGGTCCCAACGTCCTGACTTTC.

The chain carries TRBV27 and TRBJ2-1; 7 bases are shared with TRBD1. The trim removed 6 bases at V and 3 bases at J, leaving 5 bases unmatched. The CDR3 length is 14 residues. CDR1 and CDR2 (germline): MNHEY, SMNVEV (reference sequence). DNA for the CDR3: TGTGCCAGCAGAACAGGGGCCATCTACAATGAGCAGTTCTTC. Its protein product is CASRTGAIYNEQFF.

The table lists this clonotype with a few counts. The CDR3 sequence: CASSEGQGVREQYF. In DNA form, the CDR3 reads TGCGCCAGCAGCGAGGGACAGGGGGTAAGGGAGCAGTACTTC. The rearrangement links TRBV5-1 to TRBJ2-7, with TRBD1 matching 11 bases. The V gene's germline CDR1 is SGHRS and CDR2 YFSETQ. V gave up 4 bases and J gave up 7 bases; unmatched junction bases: 7. The CDR3 has 14 amino acids.

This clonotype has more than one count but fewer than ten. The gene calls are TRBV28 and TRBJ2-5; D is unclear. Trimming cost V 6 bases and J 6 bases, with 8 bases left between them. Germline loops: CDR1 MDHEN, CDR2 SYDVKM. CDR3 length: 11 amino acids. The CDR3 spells CASSPGQTQYF. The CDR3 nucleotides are TGTGCCAGCAGCCCCGGCCAGACCCAGTACTTC.

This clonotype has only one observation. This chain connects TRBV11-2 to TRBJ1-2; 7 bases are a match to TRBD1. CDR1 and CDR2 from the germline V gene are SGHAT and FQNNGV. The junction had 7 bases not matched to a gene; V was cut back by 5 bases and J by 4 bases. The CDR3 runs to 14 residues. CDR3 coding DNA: TGTGCCAGCAGCCCCCCCGACAGGGTCTATGGCTACACCTTC. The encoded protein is CASSPPDRVYGYTF.

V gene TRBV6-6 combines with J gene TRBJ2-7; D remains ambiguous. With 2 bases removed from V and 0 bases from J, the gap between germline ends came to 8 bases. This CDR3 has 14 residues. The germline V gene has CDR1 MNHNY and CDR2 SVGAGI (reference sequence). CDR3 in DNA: TGTGCCAGCAGTTACGTGTGGGACTCCTACGAGCAGTACTTC. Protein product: CASSYVWDSYEQYF.

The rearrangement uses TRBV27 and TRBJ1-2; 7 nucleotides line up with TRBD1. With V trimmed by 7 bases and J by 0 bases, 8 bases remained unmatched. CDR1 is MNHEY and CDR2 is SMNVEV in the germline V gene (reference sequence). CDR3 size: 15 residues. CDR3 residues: CASTGTANTNYGYTF. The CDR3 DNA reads TGTGCCAGCACCGGGACAGCGAATACTAACTATGGCTACACCTTC.

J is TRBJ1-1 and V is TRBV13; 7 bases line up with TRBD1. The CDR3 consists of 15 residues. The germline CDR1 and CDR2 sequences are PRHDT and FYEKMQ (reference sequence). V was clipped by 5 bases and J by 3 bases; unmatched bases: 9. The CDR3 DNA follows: TGTGCCAGCAGCCCGATCAAAACAGGGGACACTGAAGCTTTCTTT. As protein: CASSPIKTGDTEAFF.

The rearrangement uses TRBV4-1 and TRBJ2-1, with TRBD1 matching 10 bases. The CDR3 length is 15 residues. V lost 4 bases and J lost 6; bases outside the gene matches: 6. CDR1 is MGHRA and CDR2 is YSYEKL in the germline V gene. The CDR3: CASSPLGTGANEQFF. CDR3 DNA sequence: TGCGCCAGCAGCCCCCTCGGGACAGGGGCCAATGAGCAGTTCTTC.

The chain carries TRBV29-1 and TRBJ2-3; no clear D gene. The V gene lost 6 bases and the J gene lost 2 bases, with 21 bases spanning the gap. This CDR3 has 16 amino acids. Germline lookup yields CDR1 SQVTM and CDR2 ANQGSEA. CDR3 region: CSVDNLAFLYTDTQYF. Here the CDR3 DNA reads TGCAGCGTAGACAACCTGGCCTTCCTCTACACAGATACGCAGTATTTT.

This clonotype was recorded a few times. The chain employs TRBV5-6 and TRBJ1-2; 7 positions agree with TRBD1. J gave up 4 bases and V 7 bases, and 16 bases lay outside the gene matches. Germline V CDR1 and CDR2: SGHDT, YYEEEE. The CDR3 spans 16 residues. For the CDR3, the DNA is TGTGCCAGCGCAGCCAGAAGGGGGCGGACCTCCTATGGCTACACCTTC. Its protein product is CASAARRGRTSYGYTF.

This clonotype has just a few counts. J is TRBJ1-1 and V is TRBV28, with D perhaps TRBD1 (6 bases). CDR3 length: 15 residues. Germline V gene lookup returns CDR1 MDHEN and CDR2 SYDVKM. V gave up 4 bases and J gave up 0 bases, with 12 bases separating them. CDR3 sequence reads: CASSSPTGMNTEAFF. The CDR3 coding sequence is TGTGCCAGCAGTTCGCCCACAGGGATGAACACTGAAGCTTTCTTT.